Listed below are T cell receptor beta chains from one sample, sequenced in a study of blood T cell repertoires in COVID-19. The method was immunoSEQ multiplex PCR; TCRdb's version includes in-frame clones alone and lacks a portion of them. The repertoire consists of some 180,000 clones, with approximately 90% occurring once and the leading ten covering under 6.5%. The sample comprised peripheral blood. The receptors originated from a man between 40 and 49 years old with active or convalescent COVID-19. Each CDR3 is given with its conserved first and last residue. Fields, in order: D gene, J gene, V gene, CDR3 DNA, CDR3 protein. D genes are given only for firm matches.

d_call: -
j_call: TRBJ2-7
v_call: TRBV27
cdr3_nt: TGTGCCAGCAGTTTAAGGGTGACAGGCTCCTACGAGCAGTACTTC
cdr3_aa: CASSLRVTGSYEQYF

d_call: TRBD2
j_call: TRBJ2-2
v_call: TRBV7-9
cdr3_nt: TGTGCCAGCAGCCTGCGGGGGACCGGGGAGCTGTTTTTT
cdr3_aa: CASSLRGTGELFF

d_call: -
j_call: TRBJ2-2
v_call: TRBV6-5
cdr3_nt: TGTGCCAGCAGCCTCGGGACAAGGTGGACCGGGGAGCTGTTTTTT
cdr3_aa: CASSLGTRWTGELFF

d_call: TRBD2
j_call: TRBJ2-1
v_call: TRBV6-5
cdr3_nt: TGTGCCAGCAGTTTGGGACTAGCAGATGAGCAGTTCTTC
cdr3_aa: CASSLGLADEQFF

d_call: TRBD1
j_call: TRBJ1-1
v_call: TRBV11-3
cdr3_nt: TGTGCCAGCAGCTTAGGGGGGGACAGCGCTTCTAACACTGAAGCTTTCTTT
cdr3_aa: CASSLGGDSASNTEAFF

d_call: -
j_call: TRBJ2-3
v_call: TRBV14
cdr3_nt: TGTGCCAGCAGCCTACGCGTGGGCCAGGGGAACGCAGATACGCAGTATTTT
cdr3_aa: CASSLRVGQGNADTQYF

d_call: -
j_call: TRBJ1-2
v_call: TRBV30
cdr3_nt: TGTGCCTGGAGGGACAGATACTATGGCTACACCTTC
cdr3_aa: CAWRDRYYGYTF

d_call: TRBD1
j_call: TRBJ1-6
v_call: TRBV27
cdr3_nt: TGTGCCAGCAGCAGACAGGGAACGGCGGGCTCCTATAATTCACCCCTCCACTTT
cdr3_aa: CASSRQGTAGSYNSPLHF

d_call: TRBD1
j_call: TRBJ2-2
v_call: TRBV24-1
cdr3_nt: TGTGCCACCAGTGATTGGACAGGGGGAGGCACCGGGGAGCTGTTTTTT
cdr3_aa: CATSDWTGGGTGELFF

d_call: -
j_call: TRBJ2-3
v_call: TRBV21-1
cdr3_nt: TGTGCCAGCGGATTCGACAGAACCCGCACAGATACGCAGTATTTT
cdr3_aa: CASGFDRTRTDTQYF

d_call: TRBD2
j_call: TRBJ2-7
v_call: TRBV6-5
cdr3_nt: TGTGCCAGCAGTTACGGCGCTAGCGGGAAATACGAGCAGTACTTC
cdr3_aa: CASSYGASGKYEQYF

d_call: TRBD2
j_call: TRBJ2-5
v_call: TRBV6-1
cdr3_nt: TGTGCCAGCAGTGCAGTAGCGGGGGCTATTCTCCAAGAGACCCAGTACTTC
cdr3_aa: CASSAVAGAILQETQYF

d_call: -
j_call: TRBJ1-4
v_call: TRBV21-1
cdr3_nt: TGTGCCAGCAGCGAGGACGGGAGGGAAAAACTGTTTTTT
cdr3_aa: CASSEDGREKLFF

d_call: TRBD1
j_call: TRBJ2-7
v_call: TRBV18
cdr3_nt: TGTGCCAGCTCAGCAACACAGGGGTACTCCTACGAGCAGTACTTC
cdr3_aa: CASSATQGYSYEQYF

d_call: -
j_call: TRBJ1-1
v_call: TRBV24-1
cdr3_nt: TGTGCCACCAGTGATACCAGGCCCGGGATGAACACTGAAGCTTTCTTT
cdr3_aa: CATSDTRPGMNTEAFF

d_call: -
j_call: TRBJ1-3
v_call: TRBV5-6
cdr3_nt: TGTGCCAGCAGCTTGGCAATTTTCCCGGTGGCTGGAAACACCATATATTTT
cdr3_aa: CASSLAIFPVAGNTIYF

d_call: -
j_call: TRBJ2-7
v_call: TRBV30
cdr3_nt: TGTGCCTGGAGGAGGGCACAGCCATCCTACGAGCAGTACTTC
cdr3_aa: CAWRRAQPSYEQYF